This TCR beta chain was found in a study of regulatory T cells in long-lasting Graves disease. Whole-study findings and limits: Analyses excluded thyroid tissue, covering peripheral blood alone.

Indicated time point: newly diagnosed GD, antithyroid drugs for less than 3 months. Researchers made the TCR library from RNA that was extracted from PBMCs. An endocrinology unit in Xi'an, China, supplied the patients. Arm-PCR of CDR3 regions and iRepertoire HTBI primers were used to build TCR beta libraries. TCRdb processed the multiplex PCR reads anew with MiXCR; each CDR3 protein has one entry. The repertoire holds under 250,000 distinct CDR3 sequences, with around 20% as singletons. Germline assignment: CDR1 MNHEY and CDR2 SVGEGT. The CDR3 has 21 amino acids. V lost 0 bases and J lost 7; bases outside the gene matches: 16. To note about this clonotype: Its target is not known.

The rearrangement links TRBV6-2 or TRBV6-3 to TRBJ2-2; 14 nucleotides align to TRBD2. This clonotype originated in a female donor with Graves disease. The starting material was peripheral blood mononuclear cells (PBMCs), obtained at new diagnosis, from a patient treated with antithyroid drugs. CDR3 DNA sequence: TGTGCCAGCAGTTACTCCGGGACTAGCGGGAGAGACGGGGCCTTTTTCGGGGAGCTGTTTTTT. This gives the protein CASSYSGTSGRDGAFFGELFF.